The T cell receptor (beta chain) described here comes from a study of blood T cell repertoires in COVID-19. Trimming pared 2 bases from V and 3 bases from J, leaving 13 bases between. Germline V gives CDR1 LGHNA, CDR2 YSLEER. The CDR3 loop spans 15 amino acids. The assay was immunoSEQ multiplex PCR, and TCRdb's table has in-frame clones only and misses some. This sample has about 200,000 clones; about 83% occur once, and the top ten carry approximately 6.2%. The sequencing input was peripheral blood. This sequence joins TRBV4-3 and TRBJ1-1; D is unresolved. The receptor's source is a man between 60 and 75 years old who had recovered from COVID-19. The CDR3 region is CASSQNHFRDTEAFF. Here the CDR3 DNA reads TGCGCCAGCAGCCAAAACCACTTCCGGGACACTGAAGCTTTCTTT.